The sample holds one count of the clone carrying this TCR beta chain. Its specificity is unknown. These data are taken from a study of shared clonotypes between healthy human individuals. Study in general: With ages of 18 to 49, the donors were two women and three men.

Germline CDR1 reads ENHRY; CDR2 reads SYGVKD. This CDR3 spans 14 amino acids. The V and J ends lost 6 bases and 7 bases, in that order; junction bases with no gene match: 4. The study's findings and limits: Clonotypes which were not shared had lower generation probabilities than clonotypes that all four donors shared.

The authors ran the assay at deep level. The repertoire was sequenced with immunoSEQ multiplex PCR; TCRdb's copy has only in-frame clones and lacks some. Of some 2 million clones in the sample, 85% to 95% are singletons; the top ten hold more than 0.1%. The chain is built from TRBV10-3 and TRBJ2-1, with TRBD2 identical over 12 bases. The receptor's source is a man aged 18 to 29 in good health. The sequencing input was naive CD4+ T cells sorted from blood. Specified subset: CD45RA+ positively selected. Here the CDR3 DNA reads TGTGCCATCAGCTGGACTAGCGGGAATAATGAGCAGTTCTTC. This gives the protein CAISWTSGNNEQFF.